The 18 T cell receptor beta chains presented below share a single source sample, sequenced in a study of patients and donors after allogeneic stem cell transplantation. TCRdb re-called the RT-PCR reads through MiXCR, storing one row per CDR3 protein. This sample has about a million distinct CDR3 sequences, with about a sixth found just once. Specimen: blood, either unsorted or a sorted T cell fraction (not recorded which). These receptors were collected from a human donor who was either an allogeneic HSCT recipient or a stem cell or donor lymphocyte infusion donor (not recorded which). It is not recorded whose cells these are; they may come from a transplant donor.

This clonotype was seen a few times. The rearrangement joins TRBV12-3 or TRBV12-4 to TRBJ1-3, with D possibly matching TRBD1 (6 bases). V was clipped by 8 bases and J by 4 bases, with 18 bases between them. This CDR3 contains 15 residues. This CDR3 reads CASRRGPGEGNTIYF. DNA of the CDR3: TGTGCCAGCCGTAGGGGTCCAGGGGAAGGAAACACCATATATTTT.

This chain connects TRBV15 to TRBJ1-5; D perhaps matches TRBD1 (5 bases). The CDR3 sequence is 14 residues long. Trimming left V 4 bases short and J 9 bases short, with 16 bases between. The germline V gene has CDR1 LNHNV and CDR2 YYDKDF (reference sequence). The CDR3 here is CATSNPRASGPQHF. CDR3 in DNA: TGTGCCACCAGCAACCCCAGGGCGTCCGGGCCCCAGCATTTT. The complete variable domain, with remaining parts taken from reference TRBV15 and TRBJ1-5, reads DAMVIQNPRYQVTQFGKPVTLSCSQTLNHNVMYWYQQKSSQAPKLLFHYYDKDFNNEADTPDNFQSRRPNTSFCFLDIRSPGLGDTAMYLCATSNPRASGPQHFGDGTRLSIL.

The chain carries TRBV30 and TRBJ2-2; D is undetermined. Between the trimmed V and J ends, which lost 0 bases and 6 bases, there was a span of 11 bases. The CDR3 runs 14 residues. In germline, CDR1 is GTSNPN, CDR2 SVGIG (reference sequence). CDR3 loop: CAWSVLYGPGELFF. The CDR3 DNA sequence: TGTGCCTGGAGTGTCCTGTACGGCCCCGGGGAGCTGTTTTTT.

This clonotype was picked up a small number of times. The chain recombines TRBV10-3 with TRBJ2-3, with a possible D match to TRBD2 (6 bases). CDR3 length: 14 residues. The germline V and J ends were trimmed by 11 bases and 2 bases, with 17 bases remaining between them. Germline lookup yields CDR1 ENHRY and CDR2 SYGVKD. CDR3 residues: CAGGGEADTDTQYF. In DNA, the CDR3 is TGTGCCGGAGGCGGGGAGGCCGACACAGATACGCAGTATTTT.

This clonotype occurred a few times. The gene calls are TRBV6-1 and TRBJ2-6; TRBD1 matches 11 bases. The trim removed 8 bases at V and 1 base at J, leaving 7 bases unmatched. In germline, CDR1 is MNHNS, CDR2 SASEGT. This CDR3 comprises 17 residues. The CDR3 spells CASQSGTGGSGANVLTF. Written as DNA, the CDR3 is TGTGCCAGCCAGAGCGGGACAGGGGGATCTGGGGCCAACGTCCTGACTTTC.

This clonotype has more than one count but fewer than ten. Written as DNA, the CDR3 is TGCGCCAGTAAAGAGCAGGGGGGCTACGAGCAGTACTTC. Residues: CASKEQGGYEQYF. V is TRBV5-1 and J is TRBJ2-7, with a weak D call TRBD1 (7 bases). In germline, CDR1 is SGHRS, CDR2 YFSETQ. The CDR3 runs to 13 residues. The germline V and J ends were trimmed by 8 bases and 3 bases, with 15 bases remaining between them.

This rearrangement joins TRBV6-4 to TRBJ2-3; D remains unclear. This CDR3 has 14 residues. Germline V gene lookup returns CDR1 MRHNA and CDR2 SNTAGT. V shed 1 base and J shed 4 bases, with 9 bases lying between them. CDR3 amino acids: CASSDCVVADTQYF. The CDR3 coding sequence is TGTGCCAGCAGTGACTGTGTAGTGGCAGATACGCAGTATTTT.

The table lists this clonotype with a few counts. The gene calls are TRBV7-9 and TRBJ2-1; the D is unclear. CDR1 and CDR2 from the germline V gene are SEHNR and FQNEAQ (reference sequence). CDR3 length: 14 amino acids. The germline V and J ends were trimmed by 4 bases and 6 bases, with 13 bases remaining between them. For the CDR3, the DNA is TGTGCCAGCAGCTCGGAGCTAGTAGGCAATGAGCAGTTCTTC. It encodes CASSSELVGNEQFF.

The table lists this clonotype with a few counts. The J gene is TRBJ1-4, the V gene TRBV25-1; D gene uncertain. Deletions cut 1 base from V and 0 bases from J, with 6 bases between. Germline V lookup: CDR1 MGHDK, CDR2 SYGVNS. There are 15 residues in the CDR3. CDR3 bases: TGTGCCAGCAGTGAATTAATGTCAACTAATGAAAAACTGTTTTTT. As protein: CASSELMSTNEKLFF.

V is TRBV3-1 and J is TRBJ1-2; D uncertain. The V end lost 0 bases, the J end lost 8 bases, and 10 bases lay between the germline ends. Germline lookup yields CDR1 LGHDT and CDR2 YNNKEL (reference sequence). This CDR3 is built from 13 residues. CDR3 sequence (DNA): TGTGCCAGCAGCCAAGATTTCCCGGGGGGCTACACCTTC. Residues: CASSQDFPGGYTF.

CDR3 in DNA: TGCAGCGCAAAGACAGGGGGCGGCGAACAGCCCCAGCATTTT. Amino acid sequence: CSAKTGGGEQPQHF. The rearrangement joins TRBV29-1 to TRBJ1-5, with TRBD1 matching over 10 bases. Germline CDR1 and CDR2: SQVTM and ANQGSEA. This CDR3 comprises 14 residues. V dropped 7 bases and J dropped 7; count of bases not matched to a gene: 10. Using reference TRBV29-1 and TRBJ1-5 for the parts outside the CDR3, the full variable domain is SAVISQKPSRDICQRGTSLTIQCQVDSQVTMMFWYRQQPGQSLTLIATANQGSEATYESGFVIDKFPISRPNLTFSTLTVSNMSPEDSSIYLCSAKTGGGEQPQHFGDGTRLSIL.

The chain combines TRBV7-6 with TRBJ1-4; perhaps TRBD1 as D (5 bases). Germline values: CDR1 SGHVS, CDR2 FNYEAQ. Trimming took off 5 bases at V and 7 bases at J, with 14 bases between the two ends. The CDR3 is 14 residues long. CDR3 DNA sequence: TGTGCCAGCAGCCACCCCCAGGGTGGTGAAAAACTGTTTTTT. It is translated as CASSHPQGGEKLFF. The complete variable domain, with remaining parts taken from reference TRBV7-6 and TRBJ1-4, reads GAGVSQSPRYKVTKRGQDVALRCDPISGHVSLYWYRQALGQGPEFLTYFNYEAQQDKSGLPNDRFSAERPEGSISTLTIQRTEQRDSAMYRCASSHPQGGEKLFFGSGTQLSVL.

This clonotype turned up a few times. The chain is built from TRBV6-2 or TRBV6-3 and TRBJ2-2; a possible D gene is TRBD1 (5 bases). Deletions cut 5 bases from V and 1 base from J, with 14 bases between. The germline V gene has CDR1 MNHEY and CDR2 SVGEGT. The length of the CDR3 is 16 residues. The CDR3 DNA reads TGTGCCAGCAGTATTACGTGGCAGGGGAACACCGGGGAGCTGTTTTTT. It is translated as CASSITWQGNTGELFF.

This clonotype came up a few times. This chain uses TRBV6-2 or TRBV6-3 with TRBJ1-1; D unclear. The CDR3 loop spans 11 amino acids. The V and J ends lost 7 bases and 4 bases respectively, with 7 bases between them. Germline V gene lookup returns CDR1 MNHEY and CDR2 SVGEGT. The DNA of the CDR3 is TGTGCCAGCACCCACTCCACTGAAGCTTTCTTT. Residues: CASTHSTEAFF.

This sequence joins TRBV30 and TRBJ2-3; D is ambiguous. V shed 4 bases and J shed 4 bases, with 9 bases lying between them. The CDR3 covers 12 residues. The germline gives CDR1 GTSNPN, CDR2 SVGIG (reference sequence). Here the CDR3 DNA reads TGTGCCTGGAAGCGCCGTTCAGATACGCAGTATTTT. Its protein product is CAWKRRSDTQYF.

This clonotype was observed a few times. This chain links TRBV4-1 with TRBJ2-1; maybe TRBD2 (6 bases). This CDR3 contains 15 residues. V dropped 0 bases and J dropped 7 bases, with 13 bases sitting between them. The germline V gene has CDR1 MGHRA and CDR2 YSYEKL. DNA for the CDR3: TGCGCCAGCAGCCAAGATCGAGGAGGGCTTAATGAGCAGTTCTTC. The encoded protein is CASSQDRGGLNEQFF.

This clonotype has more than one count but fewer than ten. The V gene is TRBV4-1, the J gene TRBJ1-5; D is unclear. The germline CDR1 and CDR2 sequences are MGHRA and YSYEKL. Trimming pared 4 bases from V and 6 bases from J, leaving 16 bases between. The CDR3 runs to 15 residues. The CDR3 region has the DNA TGCGCCAGCAGCCTTGAACCCCCTTCCAGTCAGCCCCAGCATTTT. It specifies CASSLEPPSSQPQHF.

CDR3 in DNA: TGTGCCAGCAGAAGAAAAGGTGGAGGGCCGAACACTGAAGCTTTCTTT. Residues: CASRRKGGGPNTEAFF. The V call is TRBV27, the J call TRBJ1-1; D is unresolved. The CDR3 has 16 residues. Trimming stripped 6 bases from V and 1 base from J, with 18 bases between. Germline-derived CDR1 and CDR2 are MNHEY and SMNVEV (reference sequence).